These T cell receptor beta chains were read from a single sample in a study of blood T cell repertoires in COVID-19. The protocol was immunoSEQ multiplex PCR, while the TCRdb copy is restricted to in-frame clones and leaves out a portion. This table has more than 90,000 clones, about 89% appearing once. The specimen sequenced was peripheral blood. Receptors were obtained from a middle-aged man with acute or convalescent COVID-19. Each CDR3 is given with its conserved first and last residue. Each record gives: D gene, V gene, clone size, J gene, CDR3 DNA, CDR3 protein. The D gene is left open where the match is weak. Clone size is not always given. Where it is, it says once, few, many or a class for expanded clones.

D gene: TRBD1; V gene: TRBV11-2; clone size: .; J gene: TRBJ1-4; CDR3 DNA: TGTGCCAGCAGCTTGGCAGGGGGTAATGAAAAACTGTTTTTT; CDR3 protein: CASSLAGGNEKLFF
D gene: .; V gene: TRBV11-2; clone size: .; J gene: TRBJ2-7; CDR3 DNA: TGTGCCAGCAGCCGGGACTCCAACTCCATCGAGCAGTACTTC; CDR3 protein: CASSRDSNSIEQYF
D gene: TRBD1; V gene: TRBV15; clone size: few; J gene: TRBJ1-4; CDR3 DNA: TGTGCCACCAGCAGAGAAAAAGTCGGGACAGAGGGTGAAAAACTGTTTTTT; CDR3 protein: CATSREKVGTEGEKLFF
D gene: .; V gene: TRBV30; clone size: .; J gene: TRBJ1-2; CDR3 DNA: TGTGCCTGGAGTGCAGGGGCGGGTGGCTACACCTTC; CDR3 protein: CAWSAGAGGYTF
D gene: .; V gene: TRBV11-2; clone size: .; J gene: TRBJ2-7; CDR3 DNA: TGTGCCAGCAGCGTAGGACGGAGCCCTACCTACGAGCAGTACTTC; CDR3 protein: CASSVGRSPTYEQYF
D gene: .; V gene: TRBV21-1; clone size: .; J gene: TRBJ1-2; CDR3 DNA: TGTGCCAGCAGCACACTATCCCGAACAGGGGATGGTTCCTATGGCTACACCTTC; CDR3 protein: CASSTLSRTGDGSYGYTF
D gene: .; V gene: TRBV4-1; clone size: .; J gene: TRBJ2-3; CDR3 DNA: TGCGCCAGCAGACCAGACATCACAGATACGCAGTATTTT; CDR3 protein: CASRPDITDTQYF
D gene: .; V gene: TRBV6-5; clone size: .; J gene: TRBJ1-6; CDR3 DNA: TGTGCCAGCAGTTACTCGGTGGCAGAAAATTCACCCCTCCACTTT; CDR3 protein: CASSYSVAENSPLHF
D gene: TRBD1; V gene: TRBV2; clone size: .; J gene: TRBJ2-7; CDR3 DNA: TGTGCCAGCAGTGTCGGGGCGACAGGGTCGAACTTCCAGTACTTC; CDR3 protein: CASSVGATGSNFQYF
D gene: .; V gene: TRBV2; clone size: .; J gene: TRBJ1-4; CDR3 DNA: TGTGCCAGCACTGGGAGCCAGGGGACTAATGAAAAACTGTTTTTT; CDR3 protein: CASTGSQGTNEKLFF
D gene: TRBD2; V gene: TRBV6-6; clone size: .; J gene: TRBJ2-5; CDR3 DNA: TGTGCCAGCAGTCAAAGACTAGCGGGAGCGGGGTGGTCTTGGACCCAGTACTTC; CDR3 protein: CASSQRLAGAGWSWTQYF
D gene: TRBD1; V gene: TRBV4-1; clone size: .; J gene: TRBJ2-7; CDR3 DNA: TGCGCCAGCAGCCGGGAACCGGGACAGGGGGCGGGGGAGCAGTACTTC; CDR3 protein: CASSREPGQGAGEQYF
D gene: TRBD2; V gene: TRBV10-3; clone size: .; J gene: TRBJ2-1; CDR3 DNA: TGTGCCATCAGTGAACCGGGACTAGCGGGAGGGCCACGCTACAATGAGCAGTTCTTC; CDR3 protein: CAISEPGLAGGPRYNEQFF
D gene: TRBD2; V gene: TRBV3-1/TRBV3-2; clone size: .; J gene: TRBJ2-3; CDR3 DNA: TGTGCCAGCAGCCAAGATCCCCTAGCGGGAGGGACGCAGTATTTT; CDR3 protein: CASSQDPLAGGTQYF
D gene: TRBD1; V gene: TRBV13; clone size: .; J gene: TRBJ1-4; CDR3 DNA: TGTGCCAGCAGCCTCCGGACAGGGGCCTTTGCAACTAATGAAAAACTGTTTTTT; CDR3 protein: CASSLRTGAFATNEKLFF
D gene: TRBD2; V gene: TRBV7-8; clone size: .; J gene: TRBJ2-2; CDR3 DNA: TGTGCCAGCAGCTTAACTTTAGCGGGGGGCACCGGGGAGCTGTTTTTT; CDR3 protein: CASSLTLAGGTGELFF
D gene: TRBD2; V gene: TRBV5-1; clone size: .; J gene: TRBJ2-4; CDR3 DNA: TGCGCCAGCCAAGTGGACCACCCGGGGGGCAAAAACATTCAGTACTTC; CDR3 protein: CASQVDHPGGKNIQYF
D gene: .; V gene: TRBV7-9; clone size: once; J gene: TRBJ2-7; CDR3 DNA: TGTGCCAGCAGCCCAGTCCAAACAGGCTCCTACGAGCAGTACTTC; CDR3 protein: CASSPVQTGSYEQYF
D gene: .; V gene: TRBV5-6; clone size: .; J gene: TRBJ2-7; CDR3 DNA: TGTGCCAGCAGCTATTTACAGGACTCCTACGAGCAGTACTTC; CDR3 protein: CASSYLQDSYEQYF
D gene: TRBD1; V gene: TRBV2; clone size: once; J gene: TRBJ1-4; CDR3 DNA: TGTGCCACAAGACAGGGAGTTGAAAAACTGTTTTTT; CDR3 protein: CATRQGVEKLFF
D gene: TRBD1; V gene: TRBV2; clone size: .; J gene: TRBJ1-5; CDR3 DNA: TGTGCCAGCAGTGAAGCGCTGACAGGGGAGGTGCCCCAGCATTTT; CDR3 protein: CASSEALTGEVPQHF
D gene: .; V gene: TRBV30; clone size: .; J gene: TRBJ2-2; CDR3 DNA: TGTGCCTCTCGGACTTTCTTTACCGGGGAGCTGTTTTTT; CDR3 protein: CASRTFFTGELFF
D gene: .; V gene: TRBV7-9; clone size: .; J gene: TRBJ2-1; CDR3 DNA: TGTGCCAGCGGCAACCGGGTGTACAATGAGCAGTTCTTC; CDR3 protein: CASGNRVYNEQFF
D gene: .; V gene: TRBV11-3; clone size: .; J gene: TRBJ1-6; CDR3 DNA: TGTGCCAGCAGCTTAGATCCGAATTCACCCCTCCACTTT; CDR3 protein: CASSLDPNSPLHF
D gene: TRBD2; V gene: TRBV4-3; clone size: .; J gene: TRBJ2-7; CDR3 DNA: TGCGCCAGCAGCCAAGATTTAAGCAACGCGGGGGGGAGATACGAGCAGTACTTC; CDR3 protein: CASSQDLSNAGGRYEQYF
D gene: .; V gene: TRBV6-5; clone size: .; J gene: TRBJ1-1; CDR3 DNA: TGTGCCAGCAGTTACGTGTCAGCTGAAGCTTTCTTT; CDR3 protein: CASSYVSAEAFF
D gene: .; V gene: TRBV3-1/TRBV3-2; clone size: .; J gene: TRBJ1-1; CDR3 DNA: TGTGCCAGCAGCCAAGATCGGAGAAGCACTGAAGCTTTCTTT; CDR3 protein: CASSQDRRSTEAFF
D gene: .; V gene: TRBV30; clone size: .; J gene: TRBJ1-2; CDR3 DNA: TGTGCCTGGATCGGGGGGCCGGGCTATGGCTACACCTTC; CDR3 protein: CAWIGGPGYGYTF
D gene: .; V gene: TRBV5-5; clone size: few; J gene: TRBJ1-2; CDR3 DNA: TGTGCCAGCAGCCCGGGACATCCTAACTATGGCTACACCTTC; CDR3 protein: CASSPGHPNYGYTF
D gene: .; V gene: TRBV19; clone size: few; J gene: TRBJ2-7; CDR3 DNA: TGTGCCAGTAGTATCCGCACAACCACCTACGAGCAGTACTTC; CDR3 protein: CASSIRTTTYEQYF
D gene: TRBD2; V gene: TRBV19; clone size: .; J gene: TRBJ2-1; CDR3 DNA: TGTGCCAGTAGTGGGGGTTCTAGCGGGAGACCCCACAATGAGCAGTTCTTC; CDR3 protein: CASSGGSSGRPHNEQFF
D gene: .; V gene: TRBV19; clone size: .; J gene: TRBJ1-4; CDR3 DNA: TGTGCCAGTTCGAGTGTAATCAGCGATGAAAAACTGTTTTTT; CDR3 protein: CASSSVISDEKLFF
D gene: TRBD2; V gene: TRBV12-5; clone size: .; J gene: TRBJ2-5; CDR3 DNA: TGTGCTAGTGGTCCCCCGCTAGCGGGGGGGCGTTTGGAGACCCAGTACTTC; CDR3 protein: CASGPPLAGGRLETQYF
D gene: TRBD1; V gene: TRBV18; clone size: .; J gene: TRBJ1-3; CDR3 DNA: TGTGCCAGCTCGCTCGGACAGGGTATCACTGGAAACACCATATATTTT; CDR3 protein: CASSLGQGITGNTIYF
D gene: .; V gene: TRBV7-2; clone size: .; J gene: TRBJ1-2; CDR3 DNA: TGTGCCAGCAGCTTAGGCAACGACAGGACGGGCTACACCTTC; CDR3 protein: CASSLGNDRTGYTF
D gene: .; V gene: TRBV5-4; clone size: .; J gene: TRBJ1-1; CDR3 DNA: TGTGCCAGCAGCTTGGACTGGGCCAACACTGAAGCTTTCTTT; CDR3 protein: CASSLDWANTEAFF
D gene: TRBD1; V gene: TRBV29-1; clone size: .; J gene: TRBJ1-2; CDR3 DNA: TGCAGCGTTGATAGTTCCCTGGGACAGGCTAATGGCTACACCTTC; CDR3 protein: CSVDSSLGQANGYTF
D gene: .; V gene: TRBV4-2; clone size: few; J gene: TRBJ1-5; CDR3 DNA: TGTGCCAGCAGCCAAGTTGGTGGGGCGACCACACAAGATAGCAATCAGCCCCAGCATTTT; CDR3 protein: CASSQVGGATTQDSNQPQHF
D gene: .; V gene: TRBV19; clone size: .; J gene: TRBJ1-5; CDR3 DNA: TGTGCCAGTAGTATAGGGCTCCCGCCGCAGCCCCAGCATTTT; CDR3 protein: CASSIGLPPQPQHF
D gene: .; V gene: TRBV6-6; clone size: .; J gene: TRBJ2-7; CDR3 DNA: TGTGCCAGCAGCCCCCAGGGCTACGAGCAGTACTTC; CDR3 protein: CASSPQGYEQYF
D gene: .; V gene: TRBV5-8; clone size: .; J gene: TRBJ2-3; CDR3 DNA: TGTGCCAGCAGCTTGGTCGGGACTTTAGGCACAGATACGCAGTATTTT; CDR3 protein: CASSLVGTLGTDTQYF
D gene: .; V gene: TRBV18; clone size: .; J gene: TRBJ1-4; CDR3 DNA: TGTGCCAGCTCACAACTAACTAATGAAAAACTGTTTTTT; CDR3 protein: CASSQLTNEKLFF
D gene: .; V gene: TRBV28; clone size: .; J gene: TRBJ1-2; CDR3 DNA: TGTGCCAGCAAATCCGCAGGGGAAGGCTACACCTTC; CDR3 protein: CASKSAGEGYTF
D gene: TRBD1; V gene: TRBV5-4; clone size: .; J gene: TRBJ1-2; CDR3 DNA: TGTGCCAGCAGCTTGGGACAGGGGAATGGCTACACCTTC; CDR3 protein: CASSLGQGNGYTF